This T cell receptor beta chain was recorded in a study of T cell responses to AZD1222 COVID-19 vaccine. This CDR3 comprises 16 residues. V gave up 4 bases and J gave up 6 bases, with 20 bases separating them. Germline CDR1 is SGHKS and CDR2 is YYEKEE (reference sequence). The method was immunoSEQ multiplex PCR; TCRdb's version includes in-frame clones alone and lacks a portion of them. Of 100,000 to 150,000 clones listed, approximately 91% are singletons. This TCR was recovered from an adult in good health. The chain recombines TRBV5-5 with TRBJ1-5, with D tentatively TRBD1 (5 bases). The sequences come from peripheral blood, collected on day 0 of AZD1222 vaccination. CDR3 DNA sequence: TGTGCCAGCAGCAGTGGGGGAGGGGCGGGCGGTCAGCCCCAGCATTTT. Translation gives CASSSGGGAGGQPQHF.